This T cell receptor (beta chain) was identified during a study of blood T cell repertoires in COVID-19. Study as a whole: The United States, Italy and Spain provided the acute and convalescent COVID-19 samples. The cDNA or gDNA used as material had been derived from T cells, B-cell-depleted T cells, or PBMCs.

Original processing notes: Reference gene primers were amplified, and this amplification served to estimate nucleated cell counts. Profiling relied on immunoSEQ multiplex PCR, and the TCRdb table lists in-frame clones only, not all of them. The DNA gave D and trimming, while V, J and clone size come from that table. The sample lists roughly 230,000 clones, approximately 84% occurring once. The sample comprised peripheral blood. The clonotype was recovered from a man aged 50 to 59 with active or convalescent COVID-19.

CDR3 sequence (DNA): TGTGCCAGCACCAATCGACCCAGGGACTATGGCTACACCTTC. Amino acids: CASTNRPRDYGYTF. The rearrangement uses TRBV6-5 and TRBJ1-2; a possible D gene is TRBD1 (5 bases). With 7 bases removed from V and 3 bases from J, the gap between germline ends came to 15 bases. The germline CDR1 and CDR2 sequences are MNHEY and SVGAGI. This CDR3 is 14 amino acids long.